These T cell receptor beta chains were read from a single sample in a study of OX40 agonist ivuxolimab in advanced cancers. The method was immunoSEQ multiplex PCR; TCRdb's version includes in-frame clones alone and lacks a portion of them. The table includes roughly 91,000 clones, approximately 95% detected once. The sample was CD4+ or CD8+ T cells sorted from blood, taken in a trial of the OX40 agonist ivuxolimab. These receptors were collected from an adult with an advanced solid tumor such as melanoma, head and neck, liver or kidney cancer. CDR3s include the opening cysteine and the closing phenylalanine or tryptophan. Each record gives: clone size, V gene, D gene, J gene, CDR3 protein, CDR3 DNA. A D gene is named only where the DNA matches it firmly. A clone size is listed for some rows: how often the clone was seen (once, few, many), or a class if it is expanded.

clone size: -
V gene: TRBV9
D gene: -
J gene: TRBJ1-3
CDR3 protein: CASSVAGGPDTIYF
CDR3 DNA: TGTGCCAGCAGCGTAGCTGGGGGACCCGACACCATATATTTT

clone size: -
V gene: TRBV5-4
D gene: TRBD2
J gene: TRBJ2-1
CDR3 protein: CASSVGTSAQFF
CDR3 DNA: TGTGCCAGCAGCGTCGGGACTAGCGCGCAGTTCTTC

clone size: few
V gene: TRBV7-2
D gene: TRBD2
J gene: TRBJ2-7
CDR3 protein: CASTSGTSGYEQYF
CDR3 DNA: TGTGCCAGCACCTCCGGGACTAGCGGTTACGAGCAGTACTTC

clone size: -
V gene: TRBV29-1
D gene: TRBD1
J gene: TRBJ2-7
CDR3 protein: CSVDSTGETYEQYF
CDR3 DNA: TGCAGCGTTGATTCGACAGGGGAAACCTACGAGCAGTACTTC

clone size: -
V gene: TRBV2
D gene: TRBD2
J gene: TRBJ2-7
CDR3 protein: CASSEAVSGREYEQYF
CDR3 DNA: TGTGCCAGCAGTGAAGCGGTTAGCGGGAGGGAGTACGAGCAGTACTTC

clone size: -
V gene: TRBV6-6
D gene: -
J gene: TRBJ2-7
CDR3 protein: CASSYSYVYEQYF
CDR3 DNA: TGTGCCAGCAGTTACTCGTACGTCTACGAGCAGTACTTC

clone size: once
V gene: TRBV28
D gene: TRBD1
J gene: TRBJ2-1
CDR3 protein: CASSLTTGDNEQFF
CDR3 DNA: TGTGCCAGCAGTTTAACAACAGGGGACAATGAGCAGTTCTTC

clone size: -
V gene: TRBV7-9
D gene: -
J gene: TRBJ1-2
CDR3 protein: CASSLGGDGYTF
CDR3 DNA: TGTGCCAGCAGCCTCGGCGGAGATGGCTACACCTTC

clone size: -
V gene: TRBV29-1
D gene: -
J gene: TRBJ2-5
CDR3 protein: CSVLLETQYF
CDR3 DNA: TGCAGCGTTCTACTAGAGACCCAGTACTTC

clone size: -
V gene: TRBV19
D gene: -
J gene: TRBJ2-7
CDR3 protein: CASSERGTSYEQYF
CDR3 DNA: TGTGCCAGTTCCGAGAGGGGGACTTCCTACGAGCAGTACTTC

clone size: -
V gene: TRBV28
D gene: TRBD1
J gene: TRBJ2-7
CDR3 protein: CASSLPGQGYEQYF
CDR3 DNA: TGTGCCAGCAGTTTACCGGGACAGGGTTACGAGCAGTACTTC